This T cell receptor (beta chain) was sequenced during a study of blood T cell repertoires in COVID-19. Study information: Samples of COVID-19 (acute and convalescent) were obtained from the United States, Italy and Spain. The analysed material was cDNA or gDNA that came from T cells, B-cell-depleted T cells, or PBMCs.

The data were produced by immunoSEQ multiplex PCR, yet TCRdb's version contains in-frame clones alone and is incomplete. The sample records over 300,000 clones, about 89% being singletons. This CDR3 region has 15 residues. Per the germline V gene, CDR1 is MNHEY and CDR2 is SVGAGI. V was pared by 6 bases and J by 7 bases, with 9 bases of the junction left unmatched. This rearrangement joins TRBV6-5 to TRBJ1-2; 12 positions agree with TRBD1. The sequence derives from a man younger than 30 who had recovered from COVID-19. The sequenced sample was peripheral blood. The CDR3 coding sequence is TGTGCCAGCAGGCCCCCGGGACAGGGGGCGCGTGGCTACACCTTC. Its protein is CASRPPGQGARGYTF.